Following are 5 T cell receptor beta chains from one sample sequenced in a study of T cell repertoires in cytomegalovirus infection. TCRdb independently ran MiXCR on the reads; one entry per CDR3 protein. The sample holds more than 250,000 distinct CDR3 sequences, about 25% seen once. The antigens of these receptors remain unknown. The sample was cultured PBMCs, taken from culture after CMV antigen stimulation. The source of these receptors is a human donor in good health (CMV status not recorded). Some clones in this sample may be carry-over from other donors' samples.

V and J are TRBV19 and TRBJ1-6; D gene uncertain. Per the germline V gene, CDR1 is LNHDA and CDR2 is SQIVND (reference sequence). V lost 3 bases, J lost 9 bases, and 21 bases lay in between. The CDR3 length is 17 residues. CDR3 in amino acids: CASSIVIRESTSSPLHF. CDR3 sequence (DNA): TGTGCCAGTAGTATCGTTATCCGGGAGTCTACGAGTTCACCCCTCCACTTT.

There are a few counts of this clonotype. The chain joins TRBV5-1 to TRBJ2-3, with D possibly being TRBD1 (5 bases). Germline CDR1 and CDR2: SGHRS and YFSETQ. The germline V and J ends were trimmed by 4 bases and 4 bases, with 10 bases remaining between them. The CDR3 extends over 13 amino acids. CDR3: CASSPGNSDTQYF. The CDR3 bases are TGCGCCAGCAGCCCAGGGAATTCAGATACGCAGTATTTT.

This clonotype was counted only a few times. The V gene is TRBV6-5, the J gene TRBJ1-1; D call uncertain. V lost 2 bases and J lost 4, with 11 bases in between. This CDR3 spans 14 amino acids. CDR1 and CDR2 (germline): MNHEY, SVGAGI. The CDR3 loop is CASSYMGGSTEAFF. The CDR3 region has the DNA TGTGCCAGCAGTTACATGGGAGGGAGCACTGAAGCTTTCTTT.

This clonotype was seen many times. The V and J genes are TRBV29-1 and TRBJ1-4, with a tentative D call TRBD1 (6 bases). Germline V lookup: CDR1 SQVTM, CDR2 ANQGSEA. The CDR3 spans 12 residues. V dropped 3 bases and J dropped 7 bases, with 9 bases sitting between them. CDR3 bases: TGCAGCGTTGATTTAGGGGGTGAAAAACTGTTTTTT. Translated: CSVDLGGEKLFF.

This chain links TRBV4-3 with TRBJ2-3, with TRBD2 as a possible D gene (6 bases). Germline CDR1 LGHNA, CDR2 YSLEER. This CDR3 is 16 amino acids long. Deletions cut 1 base from V and 7 bases from J, with 18 bases between. This CDR3 is CASSQGPSDPLYTQYF. The CDR3 bases are TGCGCCAGCAGCCAAGGACCTAGCGATCCCCTATATACGCAGTATTTT.